What follows describes a single T cell receptor beta chain. The target antigen is unknown. The data derive from a study of shared clonotypes between healthy human individuals. Trimming stripped 3 bases from V and 8 bases from J, with 11 bases between. Per the germline V gene, CDR1 is SGHTA and CDR2 is FQGNSA. The CDR3 runs to 13 residues. The authors' processing: ImmunoSEQ yielded junction-only sequences lacking quality scores, so filtering differed. Assay used: immunoSEQ multiplex PCR; TCRdb lists only in-frame clones, some missing. V and J calls and clone size are those listed in that table; D and trimming were worked out from the DNA. The sample lists 900,000 to 1,200,000 clones, about 80% occurring once. Findings and limits, study-wide: A small donor pool kept down the genetic and exposure-history diversity that was represented. Estimated clonotype richness was generally higher in naive than memory subsets.

The source material was memory CD4+ T cells from PBMCs. The subset: CD45RA-negative fraction. The chain is built from TRBV7-2 and TRBJ1-5; D might be TRBD1 (6 bases). The clonotype comes from a man in his late teens or twenties in good health. Some clones in this sample may be carry-over from other donors' samples. In DNA form, the CDR3 reads TGTGCCAGCAGCTTTGGGGGCGGGGAGCCCCAGCATTTT. Translated: CASSFGGGEPQHF.